Following are 29 T cell receptor beta chains from one sample sequenced in a study of blood T cells in healthy people across ages (dated by TCRdb to 2014 to 2015). Library prep was done by 5' RACE. Sequencer: Illumina HiSeq 2500. The second PCR ran for roughly 7 to 12 cycles and used a J-beta primer mix along with a sample-barcoded 5' primer. TCRdb applied fastp at Q25 and MiXCR to the public reads, then kept only in-frame beta chains. Each CDR3 protein gets just one entry, which takes the most common genes and DNA from the rows behind it. The sample includes about 780,000 distinct CDR3 sequences, with around 62% observed a single time. About 30% of the sample goes to the ten largest clones. Sequenced: blood. These receptors were collected from a man aged 30 to 39 in good health.

This clonotype has a handful of counts. V is TRBV7-9 and J is TRBJ2-1; D is perhaps TRBD2 (6 bases). The germline CDR1 and CDR2 sequences are SEHNR and FQNEAQ (reference sequence). Trimming shortened V by 6 bases and J by 4 bases, and 13 bases separated the two germline ends. This CDR3 is 14 amino acids long. The CDR3 DNA reads TGTGCCAGCAGGGTTAGCGGTTCATACAATGAGCAGTTCTTC. Translated, it gives CASRVSGSYNEQFF.

The rearrangement uses TRBV20-1 and TRBJ1-2; no firm D call. Germline CDR1 and CDR2: DFQATT and SNEGSKA (reference sequence). V dropped 0 bases and J dropped 5 bases, with 4 bases sitting between them. CDR3 length: 11 residues. As DNA, the CDR3 is TGCAGTGCTAGAGACGCTTATGGCTACACCTTC. Its protein is CSARDAYGYTF.

The V and J genes are TRBV4-1 and TRBJ2-4, with 7 bases aligning to TRBD2. The V gene end was trimmed by 6 bases and the J gene end by 7 bases; junction bases not matched to a gene: 6. The CDR3 extends over 13 amino acids. Germline V gene lookup returns CDR1 MGHRA and CDR2 YSYEKL. CDR3 DNA sequence: TGCGCCAGCAGTCTCGGGGAGGGGAACATTCAGTACTTC. It encodes CASSLGEGNIQYF.

This clonotype came up a few times. V and J are TRBV29-1 and TRBJ2-7; D remains ambiguous. The CDR3 runs to 13 residues. Germline loops: CDR1 SQVTM, CDR2 ANQGSEA. V dropped 4 bases and J dropped 1 base, with 11 bases sitting between them. As DNA, the CDR3 is TGCAGCGTTGTTCTTGACGCGTCCTACGAGCAGTACTTC. Protein: CSVVLDASYEQYF.

The chain is built from TRBV7-3 and TRBJ1-1; D gene uncertain. In germline, CDR1 is SGHTA, CDR2 FQGTGA. This CDR3 has 13 amino acids. Between the trimmed V and J ends, which lost 2 bases and 4 bases, there was a span of 8 bases. The CDR3 DNA reads as TGTGCCAGCAGCTTAGGGCGGACCACTGAAGCTTTCTTT. The encoded protein is CASSLGRTTEAFF.

This chain connects TRBV27 to TRBJ1-5; 8 bases match TRBD1. V lost 8 bases and J lost 2; bases outside the gene matches: 5. The CDR3 is made up of 14 amino acids. CDR1 MNHEY and CDR2 SMNVEV come from the germline V gene (reference sequence). The CDR3 sequence: CASRTGWGNQPQHF. The CDR3 nucleotides read TGTGCCAGCCGGACAGGGTGGGGCAATCAGCCCCAGCATTTT.

This clonotype was recorded a few times. This CDR3 reads CASSSHGGQGGSPLHF. Written as DNA, the CDR3 is TGTGCCAGCAGCTCACATGGGGGACAGGGTGGGTCACCCCTCCACTTT. The rearrangement links TRBV7-3 to TRBJ1-6; 9 nucleotides agree with TRBD1. The J segment lost 10 bases and the V segment lost 4 bases, leaving 11 bases of the junction unmatched. The germline V gene has CDR1 SGHTA and CDR2 FQGTGA. This CDR3 comprises 16 residues.

This clonotype was seen a few times. The J gene is TRBJ2-3, the V gene TRBV4-3; D is unclear. V lost 3 bases and J 1 base, leaving 11 bases between the germline ends. The germline CDR1 and CDR2 sequences are LGHNA and YSLEER. CDR3 length: 15 amino acids. The CDR3 nucleotides are TGCGCCAGCAGCCAGACGACGGGTCGCACAGATACGCAGTATTTT. This gives the protein CASSQTTGRTDTQYF.

The chain joins TRBV20-1 to TRBJ1-2; TRBD1 might be the D (5 bases). V gave up 6 bases and J gave up 4 bases, with 21 bases separating them. The germline V gene encodes CDR1 DFQATT and CDR2 SNEGSKA (reference sequence). The CDR3 runs 15 residues. CDR3 nucleotides: TGCAGTGCCGGCCCACCTAGCACGGGGGGCTATGGCTACACCTTC. It yields the protein CSAGPPSTGGYGYTF.

This clonotype turned up a few times. V usage is TRBV5-7 and J usage is TRBJ2-4, with D unclear. TRBV5-7 is an ORF for which the function is uncertain. The germline V and J ends were trimmed by 1 base and 8 bases, with 4 bases remaining between them. The CDR3 is made up of 11 amino acids. CDR3: CASSLIHIQYF. DNA of the CDR3: TGTGCCAGCAGCTTGATACACATTCAGTACTTC.

This clonotype was seen only once. This rearrangement joins TRBV7-9 to TRBJ2-1; D remains unclear. V was cut by 6 bases and J by 6 bases, with 12 bases left in between. The germline V gene has CDR1 SEHNR and CDR2 FQNEAQ (reference sequence). The CDR3 has 13 amino acids. CDR3 sequence (DNA): TGTGCCAGCAGTACAGATCTCCCCAATGAGCAGTTCTTC. Protein sequence: CASSTDLPNEQFF. The whole variable domain, filled in from reference TRBV7-9 and TRBJ2-1, reads DTGVSQNPRHKITKRGQNVTFRCDPISEHNRLYWYRQTLGQGPEFLTYFQNEAQLEKSRLLSDRFSAERPKGSFSTLEIQRTEQGDSAMYLCASSTDLPNEQFFGPGTRLTVL.

This clonotype was seen more than once but under ten times. The chain employs TRBV2 and TRBJ2-7; 14 nucleotides agree with TRBD2. V was clipped by 7 bases and J by 2 bases; unmatched bases: 4. The CDR3 is made up of 15 amino acids. Per the germline V gene, CDR1 is SNHLY and CDR2 is FYNNEI. The CDR3 nucleotides read TGTGCCAGCACATCGACTAGCGGGGGGGCCTACGAGCAGTACTTC. The encoded protein is CASTSTSGGAYEQYF.

This chain joins TRBV29-1 and TRBJ2-5, with 7 positions matching TRBD1. The CDR3 spans 12 residues. V shed 6 bases and J 4 bases; nucleotides not matched to a gene: 5. Per the germline V gene, CDR1 is SQVTM and CDR2 is ANQGSEA. For the CDR3, the DNA is TGCAGCGTCAAGACAGGGAGAGAGACCCAGTACTTC. It is translated as CSVKTGRETQYF.

The J gene is TRBJ2-3, the V gene TRBV28; a possible D gene is TRBD1 (6 bases). The CDR3 has 15 residues. Germline loops: CDR1 MDHEN, CDR2 SYDVKM. Trimming removed 4 bases from V and 6 bases from J, with 17 bases in between. The DNA of the CDR3 is TGTGCCAGCAGTTCGGTAGCCCTTCAGGGGGATACGCAGTATTTT. This sequence encodes CASSSVALQGDTQYF.

The rearrangement joins TRBV4-1 to TRBJ2-1; 8 bases map to TRBD2. The CDR3 length is 16 residues. Germline trimming cut 1 base from V and 5 bases from J; bases unmatched to any gene: 7. Germline CDR1 and CDR2: MGHRA and YSYEKL. CDR3 DNA: TGCGCCAGCAGCCAAGTAGGTCGGGGGGGAAACAATGAGCAGTTCTTC. This sequence encodes CASSQVGRGGNNEQFF.

The V gene is TRBV4-1, the J gene TRBJ2-7; D possibly corresponds to TRBD1 (5 bases). Trimming stripped 0 bases from V and 6 bases from J, with 15 bases between. Germline V gene lookup returns CDR1 MGHRA and CDR2 YSYEKL. The CDR3 totals 15 residues. CDR3 in DNA: TGCGCCAGCAGCCAAGATCGGCAGGGTATCGGCGAGCAGTACTTC. Residues: CASSQDRQGIGEQYF.

The CDR3 sequence is CSCPSFRRGAGETQYF. CDR3 DNA: TGCAGTTGCCCCTCTTTCCGGCGGGGGGCGGGAGAGACCCAGTACTTC. The chain has TRBV20-1 and TRBJ2-5; TRBD2 matches 8 bases. The V and J ends lost 8 bases and 4 bases, in that order; junction bases with no gene match: 18. Germline CDR1 is DFQATT and CDR2 is SNEGSKA (reference sequence). The length of the CDR3 is 16 residues.

The chain carries TRBV3-1 and TRBJ2-5; 9 positions agree with TRBD2. The V gene's germline CDR1 is LGHDT and CDR2 YNNKEL (reference sequence). The CDR3 length is 16 residues. V was clipped by 3 bases and J by 2 bases; unmatched bases: 7. The CDR3 sequence is CASSHRTSVTQETQYF. CDR3 bases: TGTGCCAGCAGCCACCGGACTAGCGTCACTCAAGAGACCCAGTACTTC.

The CDR3 DNA reads as TGTGCCAGCAGCTCCATGCCGACAGGGGGCGCGAACTATGGCTACACCTTC. Its translation: CASSSMPTGGANYGYTF. This chain connects TRBV7-2 to TRBJ1-2; 10 bases agree with TRBD1. J lost 2 bases, V lost 4 bases, and 10 bases had no gene match. CDR1 SGHTA and CDR2 FQGNSA come from the germline V gene. This CDR3 comprises 17 residues.

The V call is TRBV27, the J call TRBJ2-1; the D gene is possibly TRBD2 (6 bases). V was pared by 2 bases and J by 3 bases, with 14 bases between. The CDR3 totals 16 residues. Germline assignment: CDR1 MNHEY and CDR2 SMNVEV (reference sequence). The CDR3 loop reads CASSLLGGQIYNEQFF. CDR3 DNA: TGTGCCAGCAGTTTACTCGGAGGGCAGATCTACAATGAGCAGTTCTTC.

The rearrangement uses TRBV4-3 and TRBJ2-1; a weak D match, TRBD1 (5 bases). Germline CDR1 and CDR2: LGHNA and YSLEER. Trimming left V 2 bases short and J 8 bases short, with 13 bases between. This CDR3 contains 14 residues. Here the CDR3 DNA reads TGCGCCAGCAGCCAAACAACAGGAACCTATGAGCAGTTCTTC. Translating it yields CASSQTTGTYEQFF.

The genes are TRBV9 and TRBJ2-3; D possibly matches TRBD1 or TRBD2 (5 bases each). Germline V lookup: CDR1 SGDLS, CDR2 YYNGEE. V was trimmed by 3 bases and J by 1 base, leaving 9 bases between them. CDR3 length: 14 residues. The CDR3 sequence is CASSAQGGTDTQYF. DNA of the CDR3: TGTGCCAGCAGCGCGCAGGGAGGCACAGATACGCAGTATTTT.

This clonotype came up a few times. The chain combines TRBV20-1 with TRBJ2-7; 9 bases line up with TRBD1. Germline V gene lookup returns CDR1 DFQATT and CDR2 SNEGSKA (reference sequence). The CDR3 totals 14 residues. Unmatched junction bases numbered 9, after V lost 6 bases and J lost 3 bases. The CDR3, as DNA: TGCAGTGCAAGGTCGGGACAGGGAAACTACGAGCAGTACTTC. Translating it yields CSARSGQGNYEQYF.

The genes are TRBV9 and TRBJ2-1; 7 bases are a match to TRBD1. V lost 6 bases and J lost 3; bases outside the gene matches: 3. Per the germline V gene, CDR1 is SGDLS and CDR2 is YYNGEE. The CDR3 is 13 residues long. This CDR3 is CASNRDSYNEQFF. Written as DNA, the CDR3 is TGTGCCAGCAACCGGGACAGCTACAATGAGCAGTTCTTC.

This clonotype has only one observation. The chain combines TRBV28 with TRBJ2-2, with D perhaps TRBD1 (5 bases). CDR3 length: 14 residues. The V end lost 6 bases, the J end lost 6 bases, and 14 bases lay between the germline ends. CDR1 and CDR2 from the germline V gene are MDHEN and SYDVKM. Here the CDR3 reads CASSVSLGAGELFF. Written as DNA, the CDR3 is TGTGCCAGCAGCGTTTCCTTAGGGGCCGGGGAGCTGTTTTTT.

V usage is TRBV29-1 and J usage is TRBJ2-7; D may match TRBD1 or TRBD2 (5 bases each). Trimming removed 3 bases at V and 3 bases at J, with 9 bases between. CDR1 SQVTM and CDR2 ANQGSEA come from the germline V gene. The CDR3 is 12 residues long. Here the CDR3 reads CSVDGDGYEQYF. CDR3 coding DNA: TGCAGCGTTGACGGGGACGGCTACGAGCAGTACTTC.

This chain joins TRBV6-1 and TRBJ2-1; D remains unclear. This CDR3 has 13 residues. CDR1 is MNHNS, CDR2 SASEGT, per germline. V was clipped by 4 bases and J by 7 bases, with 11 bases between them. The CDR3 nucleotides read TGTGCCAGCAGTGTTTCGGGTTCAAATGAGCAGTTCTTC. It codes for CASSVSGSNEQFF.

V and J are TRBV9 and TRBJ1-1, with 9 bases aligning to TRBD1. The V segment lost 2 bases and the J segment 4 bases; nucleotides outside the gene matches: 3. CDR3 size: 14 residues. CDR1 and CDR2 (germline): SGDLS, YYNGEE. CDR3 sequence (DNA): TGTGCCAGCAGCGTCCGGGACAGGGCCACTGAAGCTTTCTTT. Translation: CASSVRDRATEAFF. Together with reference TRBV9 and TRBJ1-1, the CDR3 gives the full variable domain: DSGVTQTPKHLITATGQRVTLRCSPRSGDLSVYWYQQSLDQGLQFLIQYYNGEERAKGNILERFSAQQFPDLHSELNLSSLELGDSALYFCASSVRDRATEAFFGQGTRLTVV.

This clonotype was seen more than once but under ten times. V gene TRBV18 combines with J gene TRBJ2-1; 7 nucleotides align to TRBD1. The germline CDR1 and CDR2 sequences are KGHSH and LQKENI. J lost 6 bases, V lost 3 bases, and 11 bases had no gene match. CDR3 length: 16 residues. As DNA, the CDR3 is TGTGCCAGCTCACCCCTAGGGGGCCACGTGGGCAATGAGCAGTTCTTC. Encoded protein: CASSPLGGHVGNEQFF.